These 19 T cell receptor beta chains were sequenced from one sample in a study of CD4 and CD8 cells across lung adenocarcinoma regions. One entry per CDR3 protein results from TCRdb running MiXCR on the PCR reads. The table shows some 20,000 distinct CDR3 sequences, with roughly half occurring only once. The sequenced material came from CD8+ T cells from the center of a lung tumor. Receptors were obtained from a female donor with lung adenocarcinoma. The CD4 and CD8 labels of this study may be unreliable.

This clonotype has at least ten counts. The chain combines TRBV6-1 with TRBJ2-1; D might be TRBD2 (5 bases). Germline CDR1 and CDR2: MNHNS and SASEGT. Trimming shortened V by 2 bases and J by 10 bases, and 9 bases separated the two germline ends. The CDR3 runs to 12 residues. As DNA, the CDR3 is TGTGCCAGCAGTGAAACTCGGGAAGAGCAGTTCTTC. Translating gives CASSETREEQFF.

The chain carries TRBV12-3 or TRBV12-4 and TRBJ1-1, with D uncertain. The CDR3 is made up of 15 amino acids. The V gene lost 0 bases and the J gene lost 3 bases, with 11 bases spanning the gap. Here the CDR3 reads CASSLAFRRDTEAFF. CDR3 sequence (DNA): TGTGCCAGCAGTTTAGCATTTCGGAGGGACACTGAAGCTTTCTTT.

A word on this clonotype: The junction and the germline gene differ at one end; a read error may be behind it. The gene calls are TRBV27 and TRBJ2-4, with TRBD2 as a possible D gene (6 bases). Germline V gene lookup returns CDR1 MNHEY and CDR2 SMNVEV (reference sequence). The CDR3 consists of 16 residues. The CDR3 nucleotides are TGTGCCAGCCGCGTCGCGGGGACGGGAGCCAAAAACATGCAGTATTTC. It codes for CASRVAGTGAKNMQYF.

About this clonotype itself: A junction end diverges from the germline sequence, so it may reflect a read error. The gene calls are TRBV7-2 and TRBJ2-4; 8 bases line up with TRBD1. The CDR3 covers 14 residues. Germline V gene sequence: CDR1 SGHTA, CDR2 FQGNSA. The CDR3 coding sequence is TGTGCCGGCAGGGGGCTGGGAGCCACAGACACTCAGTACTTT. Translation gives CAGRGLGATDTQYF.

The DNA of the CDR3 is TGTGCCAGCAGCTTAGATTCGCGGGAGCAGTATTTT. Translating it yields CASSLDSREQYF. The chain is built from TRBV7-2 and TRBJ2-3, with D perhaps TRBD2 (6 bases). CDR3 length: 12 amino acids. The V and J ends lost 1 base and 11 bases respectively, with 10 bases between them. The germline gives CDR1 SGHTA, CDR2 FQGNSA.

A few counts support this clonotype. The V gene is TRBV5-1, the J gene TRBJ2-5, with 8 bases matching TRBD1. CDR3 length: 13 amino acids. CDR1 is SGHRS and CDR2 is YFSETQ in the germline V gene. V was pared by 4 bases and J by 11 bases, with 10 bases of the junction left unmatched. The CDR3 loop reads CASSPGQGWEQYF. The CDR3 DNA sequence: TGCGCCAGCAGCCCTGGACAGGGATGGGAGCAGTACTTC.

The chain joins TRBV6-5 to TRBJ1-5; D gene unclear. The CDR3 loop spans 14 amino acids. Germline assignment: CDR1 MNHEY and CDR2 SVGAGI. Trimming removed 4 bases at V and 3 bases at J, with 10 bases between. In DNA, the CDR3 is TGTGCCAGCAGTTCCGCTAGGGACAATCAGCCCCAGCATTTT. It codes for CASSSARDNQPQHF.

The V gene is TRBV6-1, the J gene TRBJ2-3, with unresolved D. Matching the DNA end better, TRBJ2-7 makes the J call doubtful. This CDR3 has 14 residues. Germline CDR1 MNHNS, CDR2 SASEGT. The CDR3 nucleotides read TGTGCGGGCGATGGGCGCCGTGGGCCAGATACGCAGTACTTC. It encodes CAGDGRRGPDTQYF.

V and J are TRBV6-1 and TRBJ2-1; TRBD2 aligns across 8 bases. The J call is doubtful: the DNA matches TRBJ2-7 better. The V gene's germline CDR1 is MNHNS and CDR2 SASEGT. The CDR3 is made up of 13 amino acids. In nucleotides, the CDR3 is TGTGCCAGCAGCGGGACTAGGAGGTACGAGCAGTACTTC. Translating it yields CASSGTRRYEQYF.

The gene calls are TRBV27 and TRBJ2-2; D gene uncertain. Germline V gene lookup returns CDR1 MNHEY and CDR2 SMNVEV (reference sequence). The CDR3 sequence is 13 residues long. The V gene lost 2 bases and the J gene lost 7 bases, with 8 bases spanning the gap. CDR3 residues: CASSLQTFGELFF. CDR3 sequence (DNA): TGTGCCAGCAGTTTACAGACATTCGGGGAGCTGTTTTTT.

By share, this clonotype counts as large. The chain combines TRBV10-1 with TRBJ2-1, with 12 nucleotides matching TRBD1. Unmatched junction bases numbered 8, after V lost 2 bases and J lost 15 bases. Germline CDR1 WNHNN, CDR2 SYGVQD (reference sequence). This CDR3 is 14 amino acids long. The DNA of the CDR3 is TGCGCCAGCAGTGAGCTGGGGACAGGGGGCGTTCGGTTCTTC. Translated: CASSELGTGGVRFF.

The rearrangement joins TRBV27 to TRBJ2-1, with D perhaps being TRBD1 or TRBD2 (7 bases each). Germline V gives CDR1 MNHEY, CDR2 SMNVEV (reference sequence). The CDR3 sequence is 16 residues long. Trimming removed 1 base at V and 2 bases at J, with 12 bases between. CDR3 nucleotides: TGTGCCAGCAGTTTATGGGGGAGGGGGCCCTACAATGAGCAGTTCTTC. It yields the protein CASSLWGRGPYNEQFF.

Details on this clonotype: A much more abundant neighbour one base away suggests this may be a read error. The chain employs TRBV6-1 and TRBJ2-5, with a tentative D call TRBD2 (6 bases). Germline V gene data show CDR1 as MNHNS and CDR2 as SASEGT. The V end was cut by 2 bases, the J end by 11 bases, with 21 bases between. The CDR3 has 15 amino acids. In DNA, the CDR3 is TGTGCCAGCAGTGAATGGAGCGGGCGCAGCAATGAGCAGTACTTC. This gives the protein CASSEWSGRSNEQYF.

With regard to this clonotype: The junction shows a germline mismatch at one end, possibly a read error. The rearrangement joins TRBV6-1 to TRBJ2-4; possibly TRBD2 for D (5 bases). This CDR3 contains 15 residues. Germline values: CDR1 MNHNS, CDR2 SASEGT. This chain's CDR3 is CASSMAGGEENIQYF. The CDR3 DNA follows: TGTGCCAGCAGTATGGCAGGAGGTGAGGAGAACATCCAGTACTTC.

This clonotype has a handful of counts. One end of the junction does not line up with germline, which may come from a read error. This chain connects TRBV27 to TRBJ2-3, with D possibly matching TRBD2 (6 bases). Per the germline V gene, CDR1 is MNHEY and CDR2 is SMNVEV (reference sequence). CDR3 length: 15 residues. In DNA, the CDR3 is TGTGCCGGGGGTACCGGGGGTCGTGGCACAGAGACCCAGTATTTC. Residues: CAGGTGGRGTETQYF.

This clonotype showed up many times. This chain links TRBV7-8 with TRBJ2-4; possible D gene TRBD2, 6 bases. The germline gives CDR1 SGHVS, CDR2 FQNEAQ. The CDR3 has 16 residues. Trimming removed 5 bases at V and 8 bases at J, with 22 bases between. DNA for the CDR3: TGTGCCAGCAGCAAGATCCGGGACTGGCCGGGGTACATTCAGTACTTC. It is translated as CASSKIRDWPGYIQYF.

The V and J genes are TRBV6-1 and TRBJ2-7, with 10 bases lining up with TRBD1. Germline V CDR1 and CDR2: MNHNS, SASEGT. The ends lost 6 bases at V and 6 bases at J; junction bases unmatched: 11. CDR3 length equals 15 residues. The chain's CDR3 is CASRDSGQGFSEQYF. The CDR3 nucleotides are TGTGCCAGCAGAGATTCGGGACAGGGGTTTTCCGAGCAGTACTTC.

The sample holds many counts of this clonotype. The V gene is TRBV4-1, the J gene TRBJ1-1, with D perhaps TRBD1 (6 bases). CDR1 is MGHRA, CDR2 YSYEKL, per germline. The germline V and J ends were trimmed by 1 base and 1 base, with 10 bases remaining between them. The CDR3 contains 15 residues. CDR3 nucleotides: TGCGCCAGCAGCCAAGTCGGGACACAGAACACTGAAGCTTTCTTT. Protein product: CASSQVGTQNTEAFF.

This clonotype has a single count. At one of its ends the junction is not consistent with the germline gene, which may arise from a read error. The chain is built from TRBV10-3 and TRBJ2-3; D ambiguous. This CDR3 spans 15 amino acids. The germline CDR1 and CDR2 sequences are ENHRY and SYGVKD. The CDR3 reads CAMGGLAVSTETQYF. DNA for the CDR3: TGTGCCATGGGCGGCCTGGCGGTAAGCACAGAGACGCAGTATTTT.